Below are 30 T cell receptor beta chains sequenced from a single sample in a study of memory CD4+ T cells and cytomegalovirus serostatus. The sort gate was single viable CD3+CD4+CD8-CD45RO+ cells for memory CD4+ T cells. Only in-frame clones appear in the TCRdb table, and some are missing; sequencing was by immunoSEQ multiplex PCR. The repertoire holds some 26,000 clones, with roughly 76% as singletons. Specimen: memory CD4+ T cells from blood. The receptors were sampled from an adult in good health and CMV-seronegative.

CDR3 residues: CASSGDRVGYTF. The CDR3, as DNA: TGTGCCAGCAGTGGGGACAGGGTGGGCTACACCTTC. V gene TRBV6-1 combines with J gene TRBJ1-2, with 9 bases fitting TRBD1. V was pared by 4 bases and J by 8 bases, with 2 bases of the junction left unmatched. This CDR3 region has 12 residues. Germline-derived CDR1 and CDR2 are MNHNS and SASEGT.

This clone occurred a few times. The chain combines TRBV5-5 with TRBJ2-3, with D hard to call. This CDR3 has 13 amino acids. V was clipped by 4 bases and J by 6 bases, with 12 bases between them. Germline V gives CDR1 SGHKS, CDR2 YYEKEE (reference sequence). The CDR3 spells CASSPGISDTQYF. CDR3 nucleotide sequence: TGTGCCAGCAGCCCCGGAATTTCGGATACGCAGTATTTT.

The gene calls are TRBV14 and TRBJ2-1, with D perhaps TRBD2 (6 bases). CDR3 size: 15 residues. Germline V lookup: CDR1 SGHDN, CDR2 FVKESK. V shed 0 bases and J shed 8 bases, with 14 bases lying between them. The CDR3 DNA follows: TGTGCCAGCAGCCAAGATCGGTCGGGAGTCTATGAGCAGTTCTTC. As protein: CASSQDRSGVYEQFF.

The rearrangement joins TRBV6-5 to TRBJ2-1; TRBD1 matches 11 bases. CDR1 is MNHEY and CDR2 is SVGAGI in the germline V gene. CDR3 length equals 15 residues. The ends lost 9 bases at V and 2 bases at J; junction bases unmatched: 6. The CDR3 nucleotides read TGTGCCAGTTCCATGGACAGGGGGCCCTACAATGAGCAGTTCTTC. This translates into CASSMDRGPYNEQFF.

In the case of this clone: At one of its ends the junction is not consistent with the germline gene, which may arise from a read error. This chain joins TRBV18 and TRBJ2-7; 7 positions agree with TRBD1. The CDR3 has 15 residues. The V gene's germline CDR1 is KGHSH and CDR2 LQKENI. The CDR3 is CASSSSRDSNFVPAF. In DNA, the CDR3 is TGTGCCAGCTCATCGAGCCGGGACAGTAACTTCGTCCCCGCCTTC.

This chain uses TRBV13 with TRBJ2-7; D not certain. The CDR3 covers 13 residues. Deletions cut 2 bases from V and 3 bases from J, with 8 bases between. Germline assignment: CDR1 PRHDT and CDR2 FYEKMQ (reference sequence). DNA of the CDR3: TGTGCCAGCAGCTTACCCAGTTACTACGAGCAGTACTTC. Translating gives CASSLPSYYEQYF.

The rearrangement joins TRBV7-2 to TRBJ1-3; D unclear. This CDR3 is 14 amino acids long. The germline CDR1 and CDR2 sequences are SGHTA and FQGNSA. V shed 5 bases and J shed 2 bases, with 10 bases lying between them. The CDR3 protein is CASSLGWAGNTIYF. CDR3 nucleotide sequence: TGTGCCAGCAGCCTCGGCTGGGCTGGAAACACCATATATTTT.

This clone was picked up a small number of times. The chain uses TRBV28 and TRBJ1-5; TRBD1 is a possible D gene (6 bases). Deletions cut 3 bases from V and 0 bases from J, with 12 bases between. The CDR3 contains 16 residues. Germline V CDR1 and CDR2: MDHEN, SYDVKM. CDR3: CASSLGPGASNQPQHF. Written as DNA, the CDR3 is TGTGCCAGCAGTTTGGGGCCGGGGGCTAGCAATCAGCCCCAGCATTTT. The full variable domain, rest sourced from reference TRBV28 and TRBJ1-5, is DVKVTQSSRYLVKRTGEKVFLECVQDMDHENMFWYRQDPGLGLRLIYFSYDVKMKEKGDIPEGYSVSREKKERFSLILESASTNQTSMYLCASSLGPGASNQPQHFGDGTRLSIL.

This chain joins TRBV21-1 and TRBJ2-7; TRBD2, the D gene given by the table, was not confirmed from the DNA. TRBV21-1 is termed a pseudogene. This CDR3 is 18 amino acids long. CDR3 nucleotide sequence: TGTGCCAGCAGGATTACTAGCGGGAGTTGGACTATATCTATCGAGCAGTACTTC. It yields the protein CASRITSGSWTISIEQYF.

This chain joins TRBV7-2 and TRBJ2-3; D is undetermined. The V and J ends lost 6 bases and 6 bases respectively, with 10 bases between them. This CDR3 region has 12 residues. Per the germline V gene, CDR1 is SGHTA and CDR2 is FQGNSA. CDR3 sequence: CASSYHRDTQYF. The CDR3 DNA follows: TGTGCCAGCAGTTATCACCGTGATACGCAGTATTTT.

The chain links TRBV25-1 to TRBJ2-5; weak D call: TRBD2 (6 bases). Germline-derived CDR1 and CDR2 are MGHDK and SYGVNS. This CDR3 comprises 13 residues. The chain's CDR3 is CTYLGGQRETQYF. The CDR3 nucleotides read TGTACTTACCTGGGAGGCCAAAGAGAGACCCAGTACTTC.

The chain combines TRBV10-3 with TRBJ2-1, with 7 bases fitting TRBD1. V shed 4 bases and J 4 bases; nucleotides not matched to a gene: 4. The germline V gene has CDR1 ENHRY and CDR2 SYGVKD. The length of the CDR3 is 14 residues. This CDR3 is CAISGGQPYNEQFF. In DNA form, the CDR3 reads TGTGCCATCAGTGGGGGACAGCCATACAATGAGCAGTTCTTC.

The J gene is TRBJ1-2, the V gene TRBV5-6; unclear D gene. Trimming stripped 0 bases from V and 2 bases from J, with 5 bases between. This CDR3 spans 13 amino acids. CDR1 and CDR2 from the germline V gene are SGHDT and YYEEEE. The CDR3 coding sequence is TGTGCCAGCAGCTTGGAGCTAAACTATGGCTACACCTTC. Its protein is CASSLELNYGYTF.

In nucleotides, the CDR3 is TGTGCCAGCAGTCCAGACAACCCCTGGTACGAGCAGTACTTC. As protein: CASSPDNPWYEQYF. The J gene is TRBJ2-7, the V gene TRBV28; D is uncertain. Deletions cut 5 bases from V and 4 bases from J, with 15 bases between. The CDR3 has 14 residues. Germline lookup yields CDR1 MDHEN and CDR2 SYDVKM.

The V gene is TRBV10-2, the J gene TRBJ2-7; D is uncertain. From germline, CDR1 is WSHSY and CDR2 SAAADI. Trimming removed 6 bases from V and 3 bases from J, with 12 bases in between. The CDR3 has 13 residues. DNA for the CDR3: TGCGCCAGCAGACGGACGGGTTACTACGAGCAGTACTTC. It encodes CASRRTGYYEQYF.

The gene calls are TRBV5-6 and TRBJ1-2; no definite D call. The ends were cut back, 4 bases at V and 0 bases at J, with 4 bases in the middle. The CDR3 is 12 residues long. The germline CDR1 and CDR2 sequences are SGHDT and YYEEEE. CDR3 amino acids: CASSGPNYGYTF. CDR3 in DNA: TGTGCCAGCAGCGGACCTAACTATGGCTACACCTTC.

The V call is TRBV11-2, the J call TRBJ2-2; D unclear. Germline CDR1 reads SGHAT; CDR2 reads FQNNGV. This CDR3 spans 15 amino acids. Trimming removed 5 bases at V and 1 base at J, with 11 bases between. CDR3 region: CASSAGFLNTGELFF. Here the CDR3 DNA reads TGTGCCAGCAGCGCAGGTTTCCTGAACACCGGGGAGCTGTTTTTT.

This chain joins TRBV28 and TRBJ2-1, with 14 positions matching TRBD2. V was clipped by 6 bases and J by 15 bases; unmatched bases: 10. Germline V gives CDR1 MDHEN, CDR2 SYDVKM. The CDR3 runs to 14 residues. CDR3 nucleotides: TGTGCCAGCAGGTCCCCGGGACTAGCGGGAGAGGGGTTCTTC. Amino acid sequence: CASRSPGLAGEGFF.

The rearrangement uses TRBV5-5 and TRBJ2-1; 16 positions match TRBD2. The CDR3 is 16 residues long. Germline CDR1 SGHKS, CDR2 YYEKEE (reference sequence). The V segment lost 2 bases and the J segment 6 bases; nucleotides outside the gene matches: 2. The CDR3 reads CASSFGTSGRGNEQFF. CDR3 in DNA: TGTGCCAGCAGCTTCGGGACTAGCGGGAGGGGCAATGAGCAGTTCTTC.

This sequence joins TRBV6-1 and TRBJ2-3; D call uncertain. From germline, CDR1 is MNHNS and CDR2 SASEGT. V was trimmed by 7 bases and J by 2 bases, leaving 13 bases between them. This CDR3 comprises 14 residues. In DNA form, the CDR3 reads TGTGCCAGCACCTCTTACGCGTCCACAGATACGCAGTATTTT. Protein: CASTSYASTDTQYF.

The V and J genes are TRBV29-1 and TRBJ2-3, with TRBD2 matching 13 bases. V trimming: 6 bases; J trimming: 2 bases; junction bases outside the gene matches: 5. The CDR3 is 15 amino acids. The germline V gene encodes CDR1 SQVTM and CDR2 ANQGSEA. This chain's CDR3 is CSVKGTSGATDTQYF. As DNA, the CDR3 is TGCAGCGTAAAAGGGACTAGCGGGGCCACAGATACGCAGTATTTT.

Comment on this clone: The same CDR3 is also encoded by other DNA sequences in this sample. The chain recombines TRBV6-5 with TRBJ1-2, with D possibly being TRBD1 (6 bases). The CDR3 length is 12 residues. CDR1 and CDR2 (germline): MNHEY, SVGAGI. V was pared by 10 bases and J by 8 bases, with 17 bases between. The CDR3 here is CATKTGGGGYTF. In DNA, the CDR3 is TGTGCCACCAAGACAGGAGGAGGAGGCTACACCTTC.

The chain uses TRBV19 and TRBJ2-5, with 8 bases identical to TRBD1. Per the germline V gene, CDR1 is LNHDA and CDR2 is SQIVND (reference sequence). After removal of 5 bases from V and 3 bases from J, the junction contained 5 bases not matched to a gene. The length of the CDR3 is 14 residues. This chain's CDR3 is CASSRQGLKETQYF. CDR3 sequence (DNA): TGTGCCAGTAGTCGACAGGGGTTGAAAGAGACCCAGTACTTC.

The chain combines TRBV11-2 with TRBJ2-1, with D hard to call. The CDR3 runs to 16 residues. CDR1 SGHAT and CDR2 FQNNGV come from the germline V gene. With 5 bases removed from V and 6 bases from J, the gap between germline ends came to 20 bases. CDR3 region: CASSQTLKRVFNEQFF. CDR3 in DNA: TGTGCCAGCAGCCAGACGTTAAAACGCGTCTTCAATGAGCAGTTCTTC.

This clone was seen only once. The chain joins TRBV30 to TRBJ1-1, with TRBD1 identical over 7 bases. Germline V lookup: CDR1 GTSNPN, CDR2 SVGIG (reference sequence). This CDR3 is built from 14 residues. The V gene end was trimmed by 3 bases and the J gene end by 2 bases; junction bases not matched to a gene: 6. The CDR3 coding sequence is TGTGCCTGGAGGTCATGGACAGGCAACACTGAAGCTTTCTTT. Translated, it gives CAWRSWTGNTEAFF. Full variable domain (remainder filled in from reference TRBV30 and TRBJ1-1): SQTIHQWPATLVQPVGSPLSLECTVEGTSNPNLYWYRQAAGRGLQLLFYSVGIGQISSEVPQNLSASRPQDRQFILSSKKLLLSDSGFYLCAWRSWTGNTEAFFGQGTRLTVV.

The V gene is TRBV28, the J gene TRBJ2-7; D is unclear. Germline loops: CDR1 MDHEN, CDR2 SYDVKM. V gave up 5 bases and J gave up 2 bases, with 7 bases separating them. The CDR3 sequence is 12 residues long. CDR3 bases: TGTGCCAGCAGTCAACTCACCTACGAGCAGTACTTC. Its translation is CASSQLTYEQYF.

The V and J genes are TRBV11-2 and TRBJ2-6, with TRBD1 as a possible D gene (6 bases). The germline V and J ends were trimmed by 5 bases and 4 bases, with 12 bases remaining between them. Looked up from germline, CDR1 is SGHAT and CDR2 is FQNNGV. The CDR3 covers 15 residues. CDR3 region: CASSPLGAGANVLTF. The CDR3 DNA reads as TGTGCCAGCAGCCCGTTGGGGGCCGGGGCCAACGTCCTGACTTTC. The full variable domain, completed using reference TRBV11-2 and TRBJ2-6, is EAGVAQSPRYKIIEKRQSVAFWCNPISGHATLYWYQQILGQGPKLLIQFQNNGVVDDSQLPKDRFSAERLKGVDSTLKIQPAKLEDSAVYLCASSPLGAGANVLTFGAGSRLTVL.

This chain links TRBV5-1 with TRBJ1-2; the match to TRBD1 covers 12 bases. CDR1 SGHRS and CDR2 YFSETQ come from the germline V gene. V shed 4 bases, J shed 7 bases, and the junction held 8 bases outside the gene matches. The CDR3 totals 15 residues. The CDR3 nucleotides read TGCGCCAGCAGCCCGGGGACAGGGGGCGTCAGTGGCTACACCTTC. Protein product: CASSPGTGGVSGYTF.

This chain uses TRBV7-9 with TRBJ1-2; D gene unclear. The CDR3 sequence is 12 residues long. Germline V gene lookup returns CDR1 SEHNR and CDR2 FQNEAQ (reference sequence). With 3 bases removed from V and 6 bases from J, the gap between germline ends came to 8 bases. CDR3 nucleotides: TGTGCCAGCAGCTTGGCGACGGATGGCTACACCTTC. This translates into CASSLATDGYTF.

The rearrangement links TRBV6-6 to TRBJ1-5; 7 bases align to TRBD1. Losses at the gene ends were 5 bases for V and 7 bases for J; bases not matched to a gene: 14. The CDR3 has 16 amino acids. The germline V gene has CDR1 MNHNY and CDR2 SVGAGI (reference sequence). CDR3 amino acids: CASSGTSAGGKQPQHF. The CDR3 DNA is TGTGCCAGCAGTGGGACTTCGGCAGGGGGGAAACAGCCCCAGCATTTT.